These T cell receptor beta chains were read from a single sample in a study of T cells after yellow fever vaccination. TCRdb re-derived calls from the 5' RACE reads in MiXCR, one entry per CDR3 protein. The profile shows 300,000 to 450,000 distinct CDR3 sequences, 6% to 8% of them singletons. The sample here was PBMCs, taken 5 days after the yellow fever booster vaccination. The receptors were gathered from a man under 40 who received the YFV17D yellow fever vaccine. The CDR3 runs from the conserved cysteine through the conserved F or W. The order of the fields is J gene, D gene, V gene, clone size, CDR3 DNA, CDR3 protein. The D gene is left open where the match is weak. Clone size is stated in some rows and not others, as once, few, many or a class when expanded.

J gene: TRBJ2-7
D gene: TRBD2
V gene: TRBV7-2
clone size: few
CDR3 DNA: TGTGCCAGCAGCTTCATAGCGGGAGAGGGCCAGTCCTACGAGCAGTACTTC
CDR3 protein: CASSFIAGEGQSYEQYF

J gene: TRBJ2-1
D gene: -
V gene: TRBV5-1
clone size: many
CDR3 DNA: TGCGCCAGCAGCTTCCCGGGGGTAGCGGTCTACAATGAGCAGTTCTTC
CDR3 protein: CASSFPGVAVYNEQFF

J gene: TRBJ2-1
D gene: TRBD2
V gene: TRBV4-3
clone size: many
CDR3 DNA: TGCGCCAGCAGCCAAGATTGGACTAGCCATGAGCAGTTCTTC
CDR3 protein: CASSQDWTSHEQFF

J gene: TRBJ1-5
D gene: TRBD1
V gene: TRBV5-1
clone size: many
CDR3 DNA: TGCGCCAGCAGCGGAGACAGGGGTTATCAGCCCCAGCATTTT
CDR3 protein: CASSGDRGYQPQHF

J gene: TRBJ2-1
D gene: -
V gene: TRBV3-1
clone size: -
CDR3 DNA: TGTGCCAGCAGCCCCCTGGGCACAGGGCTCGATGAGCAGTTCTTC
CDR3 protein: CASSPLGTGLDEQFF

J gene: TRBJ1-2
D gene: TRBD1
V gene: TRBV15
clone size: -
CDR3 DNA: TGTGCCACCAGCAGCCCCAGGGGGCGCGGCTACACCTTC
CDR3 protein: CATSSPRGRGYTF

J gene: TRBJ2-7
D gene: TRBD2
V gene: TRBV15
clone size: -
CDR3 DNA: TGTGCCACCAGCAGAGATTTGACTAGCGGGAACTACGAGCAGTACTTC
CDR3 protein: CATSRDLTSGNYEQYF

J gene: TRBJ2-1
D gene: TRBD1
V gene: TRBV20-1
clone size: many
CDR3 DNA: TGCAGTGCTAGAGAGACCGGGACAGGGGGAATCAATGAGCAGTTCTTC
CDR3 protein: CSARETGTGGINEQFF

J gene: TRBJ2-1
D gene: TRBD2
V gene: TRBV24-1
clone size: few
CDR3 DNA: TGTGCCACCAGTGGGGACTATTCTGAGCAGTTCTTC
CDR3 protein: CATSGDYSEQFF

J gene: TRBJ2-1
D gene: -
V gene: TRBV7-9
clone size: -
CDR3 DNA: TGTGCCAGCAGCCCATCGGGGCTAGTCCATAGCTCCTACAATGAGCAGTTCTTC
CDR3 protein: CASSPSGLVHSSYNEQFF

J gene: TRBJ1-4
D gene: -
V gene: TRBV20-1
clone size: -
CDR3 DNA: TGCAGTGCTAGAGATCGGGGTGAAAAACTGTTTTTT
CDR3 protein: CSARDRGEKLFF

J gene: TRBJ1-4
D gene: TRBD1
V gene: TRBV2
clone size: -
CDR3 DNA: TGTACCTTCTGCCGTTGGTTGATCGAGACAGGGGGTAATGAAAAACTGTTTTTT
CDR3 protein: CTFCRWLIETGGNEKLFF

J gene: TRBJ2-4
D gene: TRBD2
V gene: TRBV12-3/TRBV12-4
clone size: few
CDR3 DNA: TGTGCCAGCAGTTTAGTTGCGGGAGGGACCAAAAACATTCAGTACTTC
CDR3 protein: CASSLVAGGTKNIQYF

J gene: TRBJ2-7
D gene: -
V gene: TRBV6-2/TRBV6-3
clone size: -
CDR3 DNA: TGTGCCAGCAGTTACACCTGGACAGTGGATCACGAGCAGTACTTC
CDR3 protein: CASSYTWTVDHEQYF

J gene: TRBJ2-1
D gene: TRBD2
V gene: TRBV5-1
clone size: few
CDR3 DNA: TGCGCCAGCAACGAGCGGGGGAGCTCCTACAATGAGCAGTTCTTC
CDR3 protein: CASNERGSSYNEQFF

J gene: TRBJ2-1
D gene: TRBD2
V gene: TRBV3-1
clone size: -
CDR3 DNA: TGTGCCAGCAGCCGGACTAGCGGGAGTAAAAATGAGCAGTTCTTC
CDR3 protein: CASSRTSGSKNEQFF

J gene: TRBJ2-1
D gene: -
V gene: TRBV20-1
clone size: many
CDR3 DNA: TGCAGTGCTAGTTCCGGGAGTAGACGCTCCTACAATGAGCAGTTCTTC
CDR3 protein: CSASSGSRRSYNEQFF

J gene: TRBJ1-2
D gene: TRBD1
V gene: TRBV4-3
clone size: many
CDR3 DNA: TGCGCCAGCAGCCAAGATCGGACAGGGGCTGGCTACACCTTC
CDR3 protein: CASSQDRTGAGYTF

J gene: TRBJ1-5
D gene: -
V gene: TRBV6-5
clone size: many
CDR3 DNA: TGTGCCAGCAGTTATAGGGTCCCCTCAACAGGACAGCCCCAGCATTTT
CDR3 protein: CASSYRVPSTGQPQHF

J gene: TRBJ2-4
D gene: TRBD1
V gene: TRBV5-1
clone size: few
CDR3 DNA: TGCGCCAGCAGCCTGGAAGCAGGGGGCGTAAACATTCAGTACTTC
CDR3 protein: CASSLEAGGVNIQYF

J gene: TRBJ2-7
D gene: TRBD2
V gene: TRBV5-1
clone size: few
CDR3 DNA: TGCGCCAGCAGCTTGGGCGGGAGTGGATCGAACGAGCAGTACTTC
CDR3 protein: CASSLGGSGSNEQYF

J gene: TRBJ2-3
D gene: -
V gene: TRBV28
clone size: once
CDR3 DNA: TGTGCCAGCAGTTCCCCTACTACAGATATGCAGTATTTT
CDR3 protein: CASSSPTTDMQYF

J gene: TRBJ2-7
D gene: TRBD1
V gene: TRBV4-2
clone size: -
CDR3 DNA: TGTGCCAGCAGCCAAGAATCCACAGGGGGTGCCTACGAGCAGTACTTC
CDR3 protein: CASSQESTGGAYEQYF

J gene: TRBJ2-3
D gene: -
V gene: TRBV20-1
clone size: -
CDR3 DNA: TGCTGTGCTAGAGATAGCCGGGGATTGGATACGCAGTATTTT
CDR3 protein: CCARDSRGLDTQYF

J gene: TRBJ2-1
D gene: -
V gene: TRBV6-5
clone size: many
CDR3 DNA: TGTGCCAGCAGTTACGAGGGGTATGAGCAGTTCTTC
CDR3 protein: CASSYEGYEQFF